These T cell receptor beta chains were read from a single sample in a study of cytomegalovirus exposure and HLA in healthy donors. Some clones are missing from TCRdb's copy, which holds only in-frame ones; the method was immunoSEQ multiplex PCR. The data show under 200,000 clones, with around 75% seen just once and 1.8% held by the top ten. Sequenced sample: PBMCs. The receptors here all came from a woman aged 25 to 39 in good health and CMV-seronegative. Both conserved end residues are part of each CDR3. The D gene is left open where the match is weak. Not every row has a clone size; where given, it reads once, few, many or a size class.

.,TRBJ2-1,TRBV19,TRBD2,CASSIGTSVNEQFF,TGTGCCAGTAGTATTGGGACTAGTGTTAATGAGCAGTTCTTC
.,TRBJ1-2,TRBV7-2,.,CASSLAQGMRYGYTF,TGTGCCAGCAGCTTAGCGCAGGGTATGCGCTATGGCTACACCTTC
.,TRBJ2-7,TRBV25-1,TRBD1,CASSEFRDRGIYEQYF,TGTGCCAGCAGTGAATTTAGGGACAGGGGCATATACGAGCAGTACTTC
.,TRBJ2-6,TRBV5-4,TRBD2,CASSVPGGAGANVLTF,TGTGCCAGCAGCGTCCCGGGGGGTGCTGGGGCCAACGTCCTGACTTTC
.,TRBJ1-6,TRBV2,.,CASKPPGYYNSPLHF,TGTGCCAGCAAACCCCCGGGATACTATAATTCACCCCTCCACTTT
.,TRBJ1-1,TRBV5-6,.,CASSRQNTEAFF,TGTGCCAGCAGCCGACAGAACACTGAAGCTTTCTTT
few,TRBJ2-7,TRBV5-6,TRBD2,CASRLAGGSYEQYF,TGTGCCAGTAGACTAGCGGGGGGCTCCTACGAGCAGTACTTC
.,TRBJ1-1,TRBV6-5,.,CASSYGLVTEAFF,TGTGCCAGCAGTTACGGCCTGGTCACTGAAGCTTTCTTT
.,TRBJ1-2,TRBV2,TRBD1,CASTWGQGDGYTF,TGTGCCAGCACGTGGGGACAGGGTGATGGCTACACCTTC
.,TRBJ1-6,TRBV5-8,.,CASSLRIRGAALHF,TGTGCCAGCAGCTTGAGGATCAGGGGAGCGGCCCTCCACTTT
.,TRBJ2-7,TRBV11-2,.,CASSSDYRISYEQYF,TGTGCCAGCAGCTCTGACTACAGAATATCCTACGAGCAGTACTTC
few,TRBJ2-7,TRBV18,.,CASSPGPGDYEQYF,TGTGCCAGCTCACCAGGTCCAGGTGACTACGAGCAGTACTTC
.,TRBJ2-3,TRBV7-8,.,CASSLPARSTQYF,TGTGCCAGCAGCCTCCCCGCTAGGAGTACGCAGTATTTT
once,TRBJ1-1,TRBV5-1,TRBD1,CASSLGQVVTEAFF,TGCGCCAGCAGCTTAGGACAGGTAGTAACTGAAGCTTTCTTT
.,TRBJ2-7,TRBV28,TRBD1,CASSETGAMNEQYF,TGTGCCAGCAGTGAGACAGGGGCTATGAACGAGCAGTACTTC
.,TRBJ2-2,TRBV7-2,TRBD2,CASSEGLANTGELFF,TGTGCCAGCAGTGAGGGACTAGCGAACACCGGGGAGCTGTTTTTT
.,TRBJ2-3,TRBV5-6,.,CASSYPGPGTDTQYF,TGTGCCAGCAGTTATCCAGGGCCCGGCACAGATACGCAGTATTTT
.,TRBJ2-2,TRBV29-1,TRBD1,CSVKGAGHTGELFF,TGCAGCGTCAAGGGGGCTGGGCACACCGGGGAGCTGTTTTTT
.,TRBJ2-7,TRBV5-1,TRBD1,CASSLAGQGHEQYF,TGCGCCAGCAGCTTGGCTGGACAGGGCCACGAGCAGTACTTC
.,TRBJ1-2,TRBV4-1,TRBD1,CASSQAIGQVRLTNYGYTF,TGCGCCAGCAGCCAAGCCATAGGACAGGTTAGGCTAACTAACTATGGCTACACCTTC
few,TRBJ1-5,TRBV5-5,TRBD1,CASSTGTGINQPQHF,TGTGCCAGCAGCACCGGGACAGGGATCAATCAGCCCCAGCATTTT
.,TRBJ1-5,TRBV2,.,CASSVRGLGGQPQHF,TGTGCCAGCAGTGTCCGGGGTTTGGGTGGTCAGCCCCAGCATTTT
.,TRBJ2-1,TRBV7-3,TRBD2,CASSLITSGAYNEQFF,TGTGCCAGCAGCTTAATAACTAGCGGGGCATATAATGAGCAGTTCTTC
.,TRBJ2-2,TRBV5-1,TRBD1,CASSPGNRGGELFF,TGCGCCAGCAGCCCCGGAAACAGGGGTGGGGAGCTGTTTTTT
.,TRBJ2-5,TRBV7-9,.,CASSINRDPKETQYF,TGTGCCAGCAGCATCAACAGGGATCCCAAAGAGACCCAGTACTTC
.,TRBJ2-1,TRBV25-1,TRBD2,CASSETPAGVMDNEQFF,TGTGCCAGCAGTGAGACCCCAGCGGGAGTAATGGACAATGAGCAGTTCTTC
.,TRBJ2-1,TRBV5-1,TRBD2,CASSLDEHSGLAGDTEQFF,TGCGCCAGCAGCTTGGACGAACACTCGGGACTAGCGGGAGACACTGAGCAGTTCTTC
.,TRBJ2-1,TRBV2,.,CASSEMGRFYNEQFF,TGTGCCAGCAGTGAAATGGGGAGATTCTACAATGAGCAGTTCTTC
.,TRBJ2-1,TRBV19,TRBD2,CASGRLAVYNEQFF,TGTGCCAGTGGTAGACTAGCGGTTTACAATGAGCAGTTCTTC
.,TRBJ1-3,TRBV5-1,.,CASSPEDGTRRNTIYF,TGCGCCAGCAGCCCTGAGGACGGGACAAGGAGAAACACCATATATTTT
.,TRBJ2-7,TRBV7-9,TRBD1,CASSLQTGTGGEQYF,TGTGCCAGCAGCCTCCAGACCGGGACAGGGGGAGAGCAGTACTTC
.,TRBJ1-5,TRBV9,.,CASSVDGDSNQPQHF,TGTGCCAGCAGCGTTGACGGAGATAGCAATCAGCCCCAGCATTTT
.,TRBJ2-2,TRBV19,TRBD2,CASSGLAGRGAGELFF,TGTGCCAGTAGTGGACTAGCGGGTCGGGGGGCCGGGGAGCTGTTTTTT
.,TRBJ1-3,TRBV19,.,CATRAPGNTIYF,TGTGCCACCAGAGCGCCTGGAAACACCATATATTTT
.,TRBJ2-7,TRBV28,TRBD1,CAGSLVRQGAREQYF,TGTGCCGGCAGTTTAGTCCGACAGGGGGCGCGCGAGCAGTACTTC
.,TRBJ1-2,TRBV29-1,TRBD1,CSVATGTEGYGYTF,TGCAGCGTTGCTACCGGGACAGAGGGCTATGGCTACACCTTC
.,TRBJ1-1,TRBV19,.,CASSIAGLEAFF,TGTGCCAGTAGTATAGCGGGGTTGGAAGCTTTCTTT
.,TRBJ1-6,TRBV7-2,TRBD1,CASSRRTGSNSPLHF,TGTGCCAGCAGCCGAAGGACAGGGTCTAATTCACCCCTCCACTTT
.,TRBJ1-1,TRBV7-8,TRBD1,CASSFDRGRTEAFF,TGTGCCAGCAGCTTCGACAGGGGGCGCACTGAAGCTTTCTTT
.,TRBJ1-5,TRBV27,TRBD1,CASSPQGANGNQPQHF,TGTGCCAGCAGCCCCCAGGGGGCGAATGGCAATCAGCCCCAGCATTTT
.,TRBJ1-2,TRBV27,TRBD1,CASSRQGYGYTF,TGTGCCAGCAGTAGACAGGGGTATGGCTACACCTTC
.,TRBJ1-2,TRBV9,.,CASSVAGSTNGYTF,TGTGCCAGCAGCGTAGCCGGGTCCACCAATGGCTACACCTTC
.,TRBJ2-7,TRBV9,.,CASSGTDSYEQYF,TGTGCCAGCAGCGGGACAGACTCCTACGAGCAGTACTTC
.,TRBJ2-1,TRBV27,.,CASSFSGGNPYNEQFF,TGTGCCAGCAGTTTTTCCGGCGGGAACCCCTACAATGAGCAGTTCTTC
.,TRBJ1-4,TRBV7-9,TRBD1,CASSSWTGDEKLFF,TGTGCCAGCAGCTCCTGGACAGGGGATGAAAAACTGTTTTTT